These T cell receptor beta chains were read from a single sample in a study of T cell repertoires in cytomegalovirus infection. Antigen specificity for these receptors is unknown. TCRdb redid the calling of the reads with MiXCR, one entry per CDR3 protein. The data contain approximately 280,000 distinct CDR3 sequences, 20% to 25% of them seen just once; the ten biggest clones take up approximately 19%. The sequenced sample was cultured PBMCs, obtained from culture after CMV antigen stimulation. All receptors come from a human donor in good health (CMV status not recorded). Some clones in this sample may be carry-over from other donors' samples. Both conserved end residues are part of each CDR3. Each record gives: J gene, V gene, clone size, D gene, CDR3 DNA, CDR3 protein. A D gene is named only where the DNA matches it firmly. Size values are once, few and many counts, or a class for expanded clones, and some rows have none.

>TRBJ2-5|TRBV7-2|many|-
TGTGCCAGTACCTCTACTATACGTCCGGAGACCCAGTACTTC
CASTSTIRPETQYF
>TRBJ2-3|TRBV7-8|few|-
TGTGCCAGCAGCTCACTGCGGACCTCAGATACGCAGTATTTT
CASSSLRTSDTQYF
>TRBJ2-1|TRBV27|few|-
TGTGCCAGCAGTTTATTTCAGAGGGCCAATGGGAATGAGCAGTTCTTC
CASSLFQRANGNEQFF
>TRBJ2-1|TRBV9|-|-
TGTGCCAGCAGCCCATACTTGGGGGCTAGGGAGCAGTTCTTC
CASSPYLGAREQFF
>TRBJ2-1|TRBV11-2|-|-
TGTGCCAGCAGCTCGATGGAGCGGGAGCAGTTCTTC
CASSSMEREQFF
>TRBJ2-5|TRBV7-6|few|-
TGTGCCAGCAGCTTAGGAAGCGGAACAGGCCAAGAGACCCAGTACTTC
CASSLGSGTGQETQYF
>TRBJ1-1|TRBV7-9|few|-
TGTGCCAGCAGCTTTTCAGGGGAGGTTGACACTGAAGCTTTCTTT
CASSFSGEVDTEAFF
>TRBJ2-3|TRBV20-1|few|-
TGCAGTGTGTCGTTTCCTAGCACAGATACGCAGTATTTT
CSVSFPSTDTQYF
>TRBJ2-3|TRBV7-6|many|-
TGTGCCAGCAGCTTTGGTCGCACAGATACGCAGTATTTT
CASSFGRTDTQYF
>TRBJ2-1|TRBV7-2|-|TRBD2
TGTGCCAGCAGCTTGTCCCTATACCCTAGCGGGAAAAGTGATGAGCAGTTCTTC
CASSLSLYPSGKSDEQFF
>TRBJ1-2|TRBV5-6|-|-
TGTGCCAGCAGCTTGGGGGATCTGGTCTCGGGCTACACCTTC
CASSLGDLVSGYTF
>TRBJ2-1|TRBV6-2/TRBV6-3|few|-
TGTGCCAGCAGGGACGACGTTTACAATGAGCAGTTCTTC
CASRDDVYNEQFF
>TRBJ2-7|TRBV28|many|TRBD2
TGTGCCAGCAGTTCCCCCGGGACTAGCGGATCCTACGAGCAGTACTTC
CASSSPGTSGSYEQYF
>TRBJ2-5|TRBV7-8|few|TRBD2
TGTGCCAGCAGCTCAAAAATTAGGGGACTAGCGGGAGTTTTGCAAGAGACCCAGTACTTC
CASSSKIRGLAGVLQETQYF
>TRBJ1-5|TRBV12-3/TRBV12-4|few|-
TGTGCCAGCAGTTTAAGGGACGTGAATCAGCCCCAGCATTTT
CASSLRDVNQPQHF
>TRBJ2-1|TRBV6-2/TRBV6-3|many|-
TGTGCCAGCCTGGGCTACAATGAGCAGTTCTTC
CASLGYNEQFF
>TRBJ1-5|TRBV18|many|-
TGTGCCAGCTCACCGCCCGCCGGTCAGCCCCAGCATTTT
CASSPPAGQPQHF
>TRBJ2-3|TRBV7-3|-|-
TGTGCCAGCAGAGGCCCGGGGGCAGATACGCAGTATTTT
CASRGPGADTQYF
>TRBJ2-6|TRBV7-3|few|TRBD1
TGTGCCAGCAGCTTATTTGGACAGGGGGCAAGCGCACCCTCTGGGGCCAACGTCCTGACTTTC
CASSLFGQGASAPSGANVLTF
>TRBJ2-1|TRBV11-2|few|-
TGTGCCAGCAGCTTAGAATCGGGTTATGAGCAGTTCTTC
CASSLESGYEQFF
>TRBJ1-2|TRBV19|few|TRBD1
TGTGCCAGTAGCACAGGGGATGGCTACACCTTC
CASSTGDGYTF
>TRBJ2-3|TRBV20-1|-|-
TGCAGTGCTAGAAGCCCGGCGGGCACAGATACGCAGTATTTT
CSARSPAGTDTQYF
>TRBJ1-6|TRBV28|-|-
TGTGCCAGCAGTTCTACAGGGTTAGAGGATTCACCCCTCCACTTT
CASSSTGLEDSPLHF
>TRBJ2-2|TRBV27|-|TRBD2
TGTGCCAGCAGTCCGTGGACTAGCGGGACCGGGGAGCTGTTTTTT
CASSPWTSGTGELFF
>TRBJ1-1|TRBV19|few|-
TGTGCCACCGTCCACCGGGGCGGGGTGAACACTGAAGCTTTCTTT
CATVHRGGVNTEAFF
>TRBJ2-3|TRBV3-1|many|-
TGTGCCAGCTCCCGGGAAGGGGCCCCTCCAGATACGCAGTATTTT
CASSREGAPPDTQYF